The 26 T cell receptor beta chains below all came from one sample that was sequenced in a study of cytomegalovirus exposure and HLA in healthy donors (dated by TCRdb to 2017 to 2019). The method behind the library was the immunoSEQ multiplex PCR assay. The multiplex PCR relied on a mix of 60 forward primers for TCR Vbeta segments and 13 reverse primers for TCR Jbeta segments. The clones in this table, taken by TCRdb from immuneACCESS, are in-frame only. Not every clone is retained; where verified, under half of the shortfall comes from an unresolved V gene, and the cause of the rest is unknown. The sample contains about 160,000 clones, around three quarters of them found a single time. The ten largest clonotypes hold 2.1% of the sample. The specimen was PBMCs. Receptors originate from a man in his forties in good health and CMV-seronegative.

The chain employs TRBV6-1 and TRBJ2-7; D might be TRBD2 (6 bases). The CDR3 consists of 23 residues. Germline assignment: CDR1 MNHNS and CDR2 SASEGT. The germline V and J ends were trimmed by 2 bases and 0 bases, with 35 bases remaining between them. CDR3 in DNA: TGTGCCAGCAGTGAACAGTTTGTAGGGACTCAAACCCACCTGCCACTGAGCTCCTACGAGCAGTACTTC. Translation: CASSEQFVGTQTHLPLSSYEQYF.

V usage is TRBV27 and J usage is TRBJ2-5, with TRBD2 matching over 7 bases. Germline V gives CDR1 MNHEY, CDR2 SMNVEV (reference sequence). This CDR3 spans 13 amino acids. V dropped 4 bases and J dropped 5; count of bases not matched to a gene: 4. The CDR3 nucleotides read TGTGCCAGCAGTTGGACTAGTGGGGAGACCCAGTACTTC. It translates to CASSWTSGETQYF.

The CDR3 nucleotides read TGTGCCAGCAGCTTTTCCTATGGAGGGTACGAGCAGTACTTC. It is translated as CASSFSYGGYEQYF. The J gene is TRBJ2-7, the V gene TRBV7-2; weak D call: TRBD2 (6 bases). This CDR3 has 14 residues. Germline CDR1 SGHTA, CDR2 FQGNSA. Between the trimmed V and J ends, which lost 3 bases and 4 bases, there was a span of 13 bases.

In DNA, the CDR3 is TGCGCCAGCAGCTTGATAACGGTCTCCACTGAAGCTTTCTTT. Protein: CASSLITVSTEAFF. The J gene is TRBJ1-1, the V gene TRBV5-1; D remains unclear. Trimming shortened V by 1 base and J by 4 bases, and 11 bases separated the two germline ends. Germline CDR1 reads SGHRS; CDR2 reads YFSETQ. The CDR3 totals 14 residues.

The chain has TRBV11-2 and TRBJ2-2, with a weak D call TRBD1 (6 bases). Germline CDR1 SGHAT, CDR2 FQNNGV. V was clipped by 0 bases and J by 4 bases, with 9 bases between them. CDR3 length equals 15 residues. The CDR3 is CASSLEGAVTGELFF. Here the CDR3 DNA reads TGTGCCAGCAGCTTAGAGGGGGCTGTCACCGGGGAGCTGTTTTTT.

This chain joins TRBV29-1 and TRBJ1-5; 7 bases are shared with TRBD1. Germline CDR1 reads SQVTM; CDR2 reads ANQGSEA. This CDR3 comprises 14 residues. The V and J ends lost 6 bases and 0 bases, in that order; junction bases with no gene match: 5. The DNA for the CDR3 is TGCAGCGTGAGGACAGGTATTAGCAATCAGCCCCAGCATTTT. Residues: CSVRTGISNQPQHF.

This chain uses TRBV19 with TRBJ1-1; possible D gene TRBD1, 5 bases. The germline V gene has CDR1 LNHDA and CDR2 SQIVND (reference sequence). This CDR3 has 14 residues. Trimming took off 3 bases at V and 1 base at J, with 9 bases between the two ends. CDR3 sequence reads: CASSITGGNTEAFF. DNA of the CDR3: TGTGCCAGTAGTATCACAGGCGGGAACACTGAAGCTTTCTTT.

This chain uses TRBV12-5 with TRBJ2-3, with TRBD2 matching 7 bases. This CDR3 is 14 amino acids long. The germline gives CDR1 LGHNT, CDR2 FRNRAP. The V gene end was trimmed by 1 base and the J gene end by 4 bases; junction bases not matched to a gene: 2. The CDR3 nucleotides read TGTGCTAGTGGTTTGGGACTAGCTCCAGATACGCAGTATTTT. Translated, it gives CASGLGLAPDTQYF.

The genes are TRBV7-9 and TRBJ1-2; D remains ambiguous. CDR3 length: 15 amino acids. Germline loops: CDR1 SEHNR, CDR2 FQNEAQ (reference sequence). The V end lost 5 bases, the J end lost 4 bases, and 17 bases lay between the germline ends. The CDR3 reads CASSKVTLAGYGYTF. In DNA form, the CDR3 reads TGTGCCAGCAGCAAGGTCACCCTGGCGGGCTATGGCTACACCTTC.

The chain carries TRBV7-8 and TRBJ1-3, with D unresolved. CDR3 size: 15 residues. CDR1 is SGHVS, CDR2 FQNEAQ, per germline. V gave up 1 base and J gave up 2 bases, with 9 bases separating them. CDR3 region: CASSLGSGTGNTIYF. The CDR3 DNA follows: TGTGCCAGCAGCTTAGGTTCGGGAACTGGAAACACCATATATTTT.

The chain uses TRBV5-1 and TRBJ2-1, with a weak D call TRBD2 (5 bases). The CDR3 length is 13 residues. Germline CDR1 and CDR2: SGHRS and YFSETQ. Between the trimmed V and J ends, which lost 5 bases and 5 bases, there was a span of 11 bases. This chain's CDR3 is CASSEAENNEQFF. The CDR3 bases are TGCGCCAGCAGTGAAGCGGAAAACAATGAGCAGTTCTTC.

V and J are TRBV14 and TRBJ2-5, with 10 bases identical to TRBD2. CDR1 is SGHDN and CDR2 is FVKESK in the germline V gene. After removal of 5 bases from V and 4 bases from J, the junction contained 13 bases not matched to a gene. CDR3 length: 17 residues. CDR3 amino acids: CASSSLGLAGEGETQYF. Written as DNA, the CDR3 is TGTGCCAGCAGCTCCCTTGGCCTAGCGGGAGAGGGAGAGACCCAGTACTTC.

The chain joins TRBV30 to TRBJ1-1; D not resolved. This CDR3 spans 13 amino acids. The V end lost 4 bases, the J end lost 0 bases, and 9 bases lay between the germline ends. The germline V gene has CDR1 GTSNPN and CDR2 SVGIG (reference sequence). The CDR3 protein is CAWTRDMNTEAFF. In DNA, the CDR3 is TGTGCCTGGACAAGAGATATGAACACTGAAGCTTTCTTT.

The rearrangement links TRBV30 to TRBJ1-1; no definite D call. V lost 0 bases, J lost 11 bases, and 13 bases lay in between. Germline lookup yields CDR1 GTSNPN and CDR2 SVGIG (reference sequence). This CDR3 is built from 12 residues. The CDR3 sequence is CAWSVGPAGAFF. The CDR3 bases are TGTGCCTGGAGTGTTGGGCCCGCGGGGGCTTTCTTT.

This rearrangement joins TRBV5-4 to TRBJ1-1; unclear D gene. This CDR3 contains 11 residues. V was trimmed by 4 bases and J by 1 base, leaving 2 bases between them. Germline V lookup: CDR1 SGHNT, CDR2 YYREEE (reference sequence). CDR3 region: CASSQNTEAFF. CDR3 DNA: TGTGCCAGCAGCCAGAACACTGAAGCTTTCTTT.

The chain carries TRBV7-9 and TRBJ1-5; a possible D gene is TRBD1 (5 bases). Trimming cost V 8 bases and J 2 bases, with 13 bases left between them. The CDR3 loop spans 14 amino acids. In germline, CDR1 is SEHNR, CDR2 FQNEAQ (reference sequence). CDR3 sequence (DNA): TGTGCCAGCTGCGGGGGAGTTGGCAATCAGCCCCAGCATTTT. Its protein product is CASCGGVGNQPQHF.

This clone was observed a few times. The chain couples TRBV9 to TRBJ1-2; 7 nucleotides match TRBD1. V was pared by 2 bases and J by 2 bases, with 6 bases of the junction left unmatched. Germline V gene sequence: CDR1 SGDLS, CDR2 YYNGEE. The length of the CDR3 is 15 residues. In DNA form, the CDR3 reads TGTGCCAGCAGCGTCACCTTACAGGGGAACTATGGCTACACCTTC. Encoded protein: CASSVTLQGNYGYTF.

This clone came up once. The CDR3 loop reads CASSLDGTGRAGELFF. The CDR3 DNA is TGTGCCAGCAGCTTAGACGGGACAGGGAGGGCCGGGGAGCTGTTTTTT. This chain joins TRBV11-3 and TRBJ2-2; TRBD1 agrees at 9 bases. J lost 6 bases, V lost 0 bases, and 5 bases had no gene match. The CDR3 spans 16 residues. Germline assignment: CDR1 SGHNT and CDR2 YENEEA. Full variable domain (rest looked up from reference TRBV11-3 and TRBJ2-2): EAGVVQSPRYKIIEKKQPVAFWCNPISGHNTLYWYLQNLGQGPELLIRYENEEAVDDSQLPKDRFSAERLKGVDSTLKIQPAELGDSAVYLCASSLDGTGRAGELFFGEGSRLTVL.

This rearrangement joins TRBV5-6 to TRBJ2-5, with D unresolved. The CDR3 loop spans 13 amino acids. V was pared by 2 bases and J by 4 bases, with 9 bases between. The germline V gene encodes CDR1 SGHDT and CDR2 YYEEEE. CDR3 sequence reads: CASSFQDRETQYF. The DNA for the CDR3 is TGTGCCAGCAGCTTCCAGGATAGAGAGACCCAGTACTTC.

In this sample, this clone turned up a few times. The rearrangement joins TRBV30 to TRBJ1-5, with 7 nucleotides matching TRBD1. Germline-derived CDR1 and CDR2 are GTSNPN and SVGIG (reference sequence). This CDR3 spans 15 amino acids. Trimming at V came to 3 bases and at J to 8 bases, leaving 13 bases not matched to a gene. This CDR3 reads CAWSGMGTAGEPQHF. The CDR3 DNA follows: TGTGCCTGGAGCGGGATGGGGACAGCAGGGGAGCCCCAGCATTTT.

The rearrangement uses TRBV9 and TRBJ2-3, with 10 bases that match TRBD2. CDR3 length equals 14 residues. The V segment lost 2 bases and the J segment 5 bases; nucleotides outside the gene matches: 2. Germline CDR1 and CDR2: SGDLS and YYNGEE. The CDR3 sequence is CASSVSGRGDTQYF. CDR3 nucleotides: TGTGCCAGCAGCGTGAGCGGGAGGGGAGATACGCAGTATTTT.

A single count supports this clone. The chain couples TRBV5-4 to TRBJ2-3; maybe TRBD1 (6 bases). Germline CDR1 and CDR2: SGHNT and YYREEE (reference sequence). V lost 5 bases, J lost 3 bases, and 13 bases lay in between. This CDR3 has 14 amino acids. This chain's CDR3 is CASRATGLTDTQYF. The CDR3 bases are TGTGCCAGCAGAGCCACAGGGTTGACAGATACGCAGTATTTT.

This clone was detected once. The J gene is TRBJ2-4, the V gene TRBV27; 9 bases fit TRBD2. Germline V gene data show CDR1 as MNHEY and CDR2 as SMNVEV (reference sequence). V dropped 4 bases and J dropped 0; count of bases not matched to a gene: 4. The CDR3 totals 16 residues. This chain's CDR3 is CASSSASGVAKNIQYF. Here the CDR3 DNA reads TGTGCCAGCAGTTCCGCTAGCGGGGTAGCCAAAAACATTCAGTACTTC.

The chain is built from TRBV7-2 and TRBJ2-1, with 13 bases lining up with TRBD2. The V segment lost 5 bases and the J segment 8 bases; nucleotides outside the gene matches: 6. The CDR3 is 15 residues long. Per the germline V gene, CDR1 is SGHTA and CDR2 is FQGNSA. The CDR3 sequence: CASSTTSGRADEQFF. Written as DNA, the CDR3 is TGTGCCAGCAGCACTACTAGCGGGAGGGCCGATGAGCAGTTCTTC.

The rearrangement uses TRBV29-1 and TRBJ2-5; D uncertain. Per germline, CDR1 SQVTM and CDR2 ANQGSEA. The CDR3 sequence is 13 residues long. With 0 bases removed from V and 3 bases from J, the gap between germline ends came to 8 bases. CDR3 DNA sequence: TGCAGCGTTGAAGAGGTGGCCAAAGAGACCCAGTACTTC. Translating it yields CSVEEVAKETQYF.

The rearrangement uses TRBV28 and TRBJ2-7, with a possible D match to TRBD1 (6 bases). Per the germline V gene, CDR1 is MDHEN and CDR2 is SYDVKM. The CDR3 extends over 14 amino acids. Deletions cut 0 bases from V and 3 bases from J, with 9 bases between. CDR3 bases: TGTGCCAGCAGTTTATGGGGGGCAGACTACGAGCAGTACTTC. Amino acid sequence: CASSLWGADYEQYF.